This T cell receptor beta chain is from a study of cytomegalovirus exposure and HLA in healthy donors. Worth noting for this clone: As yet, its antigen is unknown.

The donors were healthy bone marrow donors. Study results and limitations: Indistinguishable V segments such as TRBV6-2 and TRBV6-3 were excluded. The study had only CMV serostatus as immune exposure information. Further analysis was carried out later, and it showed several of the most significant clusters appearing linked to common viral pathogens.

Germline CDR1 and CDR2: SGHRS and YFSETQ. Trimming left V 0 bases short and J 2 bases short, with 12 bases between. The CDR3 has 15 amino acids. This PCR relied on a set of 60 Vbeta primers and 13 Jbeta primers. Data came from immunoSEQ multiplex PCR; TCRdb stores just in-frame clones and leaves some out. The sample includes about 190,000 clones, over 70% of them seen just once. Specimen: PBMCs. The receptor comes from a woman in her thirties in good health and CMV-seropositive. This chain joins TRBV5-1 and TRBJ2-7, with D tentatively TRBD1 (6 bases). CDR3 bases: TGCGCCAGCAGCTTGGTAGGGGGTTCAGCCTACGAGCAGTACTTC. Its translation is CASSLVGGSAYEQYF.